This TCR beta chain is from a study of CD8+CD57+ T cells in acquired aplastic anemia. Study details: Sorted CD4+ and CD8+ cell DNA averaged approximately 3.2 ug.

This CDR3 comprises 12 residues. Trimming pared 6 bases from V and 1 base from J, leaving 4 bases between. Germline CDR1 reads SNHLY; CDR2 reads FYNNEI. This clonotype was detected only a few times. Antigen unknown. Regarding the study as a whole: Patients showed no significant difference from controls in CD8+ Simpson's diversity. The same twenty-nine CD8+ CDR3 sequences occurred in patients and in controls.

Genomic DNA templated the TCR beta VDJ and CDR3 profiling. MiXCR was run by TCRdb on the reads, yielding one entry per CDR3 protein. The data hold more than 250,000 distinct CDR3 sequences, with 50% to 70% observed a single time. The chain has TRBV2 and TRBJ1-5; D not resolved. Sequenced material: sorted CD4+, CD8+, or CD8+CD57+ T cells (not recorded which) from PBMCs. This TCR was sampled from a human donor with severe aplastic anemia or a healthy control (not recorded which). CDR3: CASRTSNQPQHF. CDR3 DNA sequence: TGTGCCAGCAGGACGAGCAATCAGCCCCAGCATTTT.